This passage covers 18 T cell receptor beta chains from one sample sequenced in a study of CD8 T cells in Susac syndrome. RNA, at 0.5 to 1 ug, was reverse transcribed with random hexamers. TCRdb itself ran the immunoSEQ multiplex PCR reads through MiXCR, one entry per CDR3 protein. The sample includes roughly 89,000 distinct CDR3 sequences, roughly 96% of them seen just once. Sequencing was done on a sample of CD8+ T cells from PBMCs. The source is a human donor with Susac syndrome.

The CDR3 loop is CSASQDRHQAFF. For the CDR3, the DNA is TGCAGTGCTTCCCAGGACCGACACCAAGCTTTCTTT. The chain has TRBV20-1 and TRBJ1-1; D is undetermined. The CDR3 is 12 amino acids. Trimming pared 5 bases from V and 9 bases from J, leaving 16 bases between. CDR1 and CDR2 (germline): DFQATT, SNEGSKA (reference sequence).

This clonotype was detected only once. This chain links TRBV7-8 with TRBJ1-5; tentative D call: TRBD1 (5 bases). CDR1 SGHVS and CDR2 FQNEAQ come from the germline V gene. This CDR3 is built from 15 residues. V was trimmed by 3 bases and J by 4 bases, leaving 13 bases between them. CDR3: CASSFGGVGNQPQHF. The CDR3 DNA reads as TGTGCCAGCAGCTTTGGAGGGGTGGGAAATCAGCCCCAGCATTTT.

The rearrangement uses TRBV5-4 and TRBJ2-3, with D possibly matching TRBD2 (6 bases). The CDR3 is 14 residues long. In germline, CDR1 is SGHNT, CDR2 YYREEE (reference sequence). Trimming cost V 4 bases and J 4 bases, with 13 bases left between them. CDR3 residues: CASSKSGSADTQYF. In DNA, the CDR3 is TGTGCCAGCAGCAAATCCGGGAGCGCAGATACGCAGTATTTT.

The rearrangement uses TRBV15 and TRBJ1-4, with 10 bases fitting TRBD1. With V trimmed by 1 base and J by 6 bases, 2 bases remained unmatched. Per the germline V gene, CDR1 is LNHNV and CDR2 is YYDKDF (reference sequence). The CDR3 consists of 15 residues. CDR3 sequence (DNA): TGTGCCACCAGCAGAGTTGGGACAGGGGATGAAAAACTGTTTTTT. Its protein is CATSRVGTGDEKLFF. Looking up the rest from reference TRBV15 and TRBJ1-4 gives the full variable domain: DAMVIQNPRYQVTQFGKPVTLSCSQTLNHNVMYWYQQKSSQAPKLLFHYYDKDFNNEADTPDNFQSRRPNTSFCFLDIRSPGLGDTAMYLCATSRVGTGDEKLFFGSGTQLSVL.

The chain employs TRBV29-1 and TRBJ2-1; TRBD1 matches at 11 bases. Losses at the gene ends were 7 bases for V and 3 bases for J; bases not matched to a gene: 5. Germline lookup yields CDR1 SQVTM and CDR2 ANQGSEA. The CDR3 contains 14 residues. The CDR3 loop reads CSAEGQGVYNEQFF. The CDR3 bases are TGCAGCGCCGAGGGACAGGGGGTCTACAATGAGCAGTTCTTC.

The DNA of the CDR3 is TGTCCTGGGAGCGCACGTTACAGGTGGACAGGGACTAACTATGGCTACACCTTC. Translation: CPGSARYRWTGTNYGYTF. The gene calls are TRBV22-1 and TRBJ1-2; the D segment call TRBD1 is taken from the table without a DNA check. TRBV22-1 is a recognized pseudogene. The CDR3 is 18 amino acids.

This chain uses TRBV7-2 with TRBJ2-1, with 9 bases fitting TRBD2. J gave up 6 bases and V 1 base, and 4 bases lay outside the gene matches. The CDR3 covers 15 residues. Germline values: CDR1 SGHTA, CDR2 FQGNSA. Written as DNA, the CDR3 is TGTGCCAGCAGCTTAGACTCACTAGCGGGCAATGAGCAGTTCTTC. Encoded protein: CASSLDSLAGNEQFF.

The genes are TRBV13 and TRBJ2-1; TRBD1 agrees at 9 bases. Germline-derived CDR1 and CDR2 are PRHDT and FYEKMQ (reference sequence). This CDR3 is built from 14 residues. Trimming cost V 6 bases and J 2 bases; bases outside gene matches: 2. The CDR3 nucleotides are TGTGCCAGCAGAGGGACAGGGACCTACAATGAGCAGTTCTTC. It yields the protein CASRGTGTYNEQFF.

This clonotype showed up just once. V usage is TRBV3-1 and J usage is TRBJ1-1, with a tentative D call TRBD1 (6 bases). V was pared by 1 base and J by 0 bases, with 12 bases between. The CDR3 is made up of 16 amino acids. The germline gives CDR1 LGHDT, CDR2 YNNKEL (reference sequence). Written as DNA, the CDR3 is TGTGCCAGCAGCCAAGGGGGGGCGGACATGAACACTGAAGCTTTCTTT. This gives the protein CASSQGGADMNTEAFF.

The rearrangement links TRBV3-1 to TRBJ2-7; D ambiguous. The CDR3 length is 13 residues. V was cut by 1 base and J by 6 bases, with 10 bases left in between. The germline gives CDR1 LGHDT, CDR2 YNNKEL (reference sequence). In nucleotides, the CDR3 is TGTGCCAGCAGCCAAGTAGTACTTTCCGAGCAGTACTTC. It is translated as CASSQVVLSEQYF.

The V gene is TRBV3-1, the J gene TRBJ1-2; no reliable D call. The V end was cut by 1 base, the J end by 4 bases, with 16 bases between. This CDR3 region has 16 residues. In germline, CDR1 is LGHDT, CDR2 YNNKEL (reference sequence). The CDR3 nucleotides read TGTGCCAGCAGCCAAGTCCCCGACGGACCTCGCTATGGCTACACCTTC. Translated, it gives CASSQVPDGPRYGYTF.

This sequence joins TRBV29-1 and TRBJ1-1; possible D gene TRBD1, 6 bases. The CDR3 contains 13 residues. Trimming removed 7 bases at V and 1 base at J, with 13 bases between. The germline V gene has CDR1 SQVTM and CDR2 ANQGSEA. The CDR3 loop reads CSAATGRNTEAFF. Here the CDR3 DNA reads TGCAGCGCCGCGACAGGAAGGAACACTGAAGCTTTCTTT.

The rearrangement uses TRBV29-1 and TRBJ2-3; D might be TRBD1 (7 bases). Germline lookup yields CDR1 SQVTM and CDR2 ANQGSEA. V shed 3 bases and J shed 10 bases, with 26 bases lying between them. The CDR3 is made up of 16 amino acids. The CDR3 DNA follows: TGCAGCGTTGAGGGTGGAGGGAGCGGACAGGCTGGGGCGCAGTATTTT. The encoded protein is CSVEGGGSGQAGAQYF.

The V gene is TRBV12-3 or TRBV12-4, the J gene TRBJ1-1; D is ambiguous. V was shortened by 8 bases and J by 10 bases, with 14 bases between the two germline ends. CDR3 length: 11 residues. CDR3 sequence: CASSEGRGAFF. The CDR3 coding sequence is TGTGCCAGCTCGGAGGGCCGGGGAGCTTTCTTT.

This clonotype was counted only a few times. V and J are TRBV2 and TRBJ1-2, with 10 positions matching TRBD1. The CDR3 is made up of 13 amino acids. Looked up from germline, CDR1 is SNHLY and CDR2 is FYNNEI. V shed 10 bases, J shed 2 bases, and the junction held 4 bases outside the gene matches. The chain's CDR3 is CATGTGENYGYTF. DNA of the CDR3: TGTGCCACCGGGACAGGGGAAAACTATGGCTACACCTTC.

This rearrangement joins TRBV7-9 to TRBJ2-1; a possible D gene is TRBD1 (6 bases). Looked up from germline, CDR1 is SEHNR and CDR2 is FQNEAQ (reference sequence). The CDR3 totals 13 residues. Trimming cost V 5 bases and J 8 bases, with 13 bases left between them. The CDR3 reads CASSPQGGDEQFF. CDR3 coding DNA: TGTGCCAGCAGCCCACAGGGCGGCGATGAGCAGTTCTTC.

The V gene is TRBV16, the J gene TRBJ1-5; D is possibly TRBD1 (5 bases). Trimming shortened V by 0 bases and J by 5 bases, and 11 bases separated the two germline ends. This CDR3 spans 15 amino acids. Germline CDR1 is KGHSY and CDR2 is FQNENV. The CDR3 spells CASSQSGAPDQPQHF. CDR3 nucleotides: TGTGCCAGCAGCCAATCTGGGGCGCCGGATCAGCCCCAGCATTTT.

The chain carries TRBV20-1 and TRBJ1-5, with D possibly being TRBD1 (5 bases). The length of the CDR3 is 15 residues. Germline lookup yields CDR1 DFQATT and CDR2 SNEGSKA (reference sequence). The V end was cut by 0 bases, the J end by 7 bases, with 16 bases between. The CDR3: CSARDPAGTAQPQHF. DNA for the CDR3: TGCAGTGCTAGAGATCCCGCAGGGACGGCCCAGCCCCAGCATTTT.